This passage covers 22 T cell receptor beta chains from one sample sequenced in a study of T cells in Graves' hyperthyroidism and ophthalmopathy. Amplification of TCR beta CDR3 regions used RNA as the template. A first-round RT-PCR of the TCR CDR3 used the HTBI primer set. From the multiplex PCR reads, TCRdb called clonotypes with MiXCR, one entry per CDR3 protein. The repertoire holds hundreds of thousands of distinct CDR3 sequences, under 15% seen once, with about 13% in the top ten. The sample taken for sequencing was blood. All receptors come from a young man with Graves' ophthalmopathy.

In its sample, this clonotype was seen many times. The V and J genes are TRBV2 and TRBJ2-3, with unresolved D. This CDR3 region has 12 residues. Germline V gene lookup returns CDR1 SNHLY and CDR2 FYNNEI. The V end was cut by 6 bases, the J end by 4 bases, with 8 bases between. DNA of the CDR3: TGTGCCAGCAGAACAGTCGCAGATACGCAGTATTTT. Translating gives CASRTVADTQYF.

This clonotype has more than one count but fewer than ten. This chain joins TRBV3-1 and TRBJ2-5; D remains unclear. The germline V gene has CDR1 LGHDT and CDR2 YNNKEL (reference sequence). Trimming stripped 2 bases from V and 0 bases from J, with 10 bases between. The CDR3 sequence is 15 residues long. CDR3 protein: CASSQFVTNQETQYF. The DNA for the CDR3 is TGTGCCAGCAGCCAATTCGTCACCAACCAAGAGACCCAGTACTTC.

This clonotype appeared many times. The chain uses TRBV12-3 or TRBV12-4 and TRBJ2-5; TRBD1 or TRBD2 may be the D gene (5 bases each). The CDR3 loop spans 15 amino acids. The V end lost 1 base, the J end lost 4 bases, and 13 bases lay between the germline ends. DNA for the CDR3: TGTGCCAGCAGTTTAGTTGGGGGAATGGCAGAGACCCAGTACTTC. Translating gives CASSLVGGMAETQYF.

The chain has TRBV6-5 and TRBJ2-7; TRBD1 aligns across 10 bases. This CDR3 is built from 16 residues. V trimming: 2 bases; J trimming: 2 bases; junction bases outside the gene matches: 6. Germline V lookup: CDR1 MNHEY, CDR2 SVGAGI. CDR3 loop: CASSYTGQGVPYEQYF. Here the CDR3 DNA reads TGTGCCAGCAGTTACACCGGACAGGGGGTACCCTACGAGCAGTACTTC.

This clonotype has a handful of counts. This CDR3 reads CAWSVLGLAGTDTQYF. In DNA form, the CDR3 reads TGTGCCTGGAGTGTATTAGGGCTAGCGGGAACCGATACGCAGTATTTT. V usage is TRBV30 and J usage is TRBJ2-3; 9 bases map to TRBD2. Germline CDR1 GTSNPN, CDR2 SVGIG (reference sequence). The CDR3 has 16 residues. Losses at the gene ends were 0 bases for V and 6 bases for J; bases not matched to a gene: 10.

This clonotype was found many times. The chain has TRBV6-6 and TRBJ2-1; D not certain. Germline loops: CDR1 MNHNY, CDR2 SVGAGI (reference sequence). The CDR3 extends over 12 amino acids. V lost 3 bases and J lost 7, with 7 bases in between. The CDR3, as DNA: TGTGCCAGCAGTTATTCGACTAATGAGCAGTTCTTC. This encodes CASSYSTNEQFF.

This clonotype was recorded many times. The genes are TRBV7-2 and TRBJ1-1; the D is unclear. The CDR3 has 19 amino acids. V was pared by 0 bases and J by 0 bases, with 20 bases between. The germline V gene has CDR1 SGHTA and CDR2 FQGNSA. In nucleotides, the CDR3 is TGTGCCAGCAGCTTAGCGCATCTCTGCGGACGTAGAATGAACACTGAAGCTTTCTTT. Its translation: CASSLAHLCGRRMNTEAFF.

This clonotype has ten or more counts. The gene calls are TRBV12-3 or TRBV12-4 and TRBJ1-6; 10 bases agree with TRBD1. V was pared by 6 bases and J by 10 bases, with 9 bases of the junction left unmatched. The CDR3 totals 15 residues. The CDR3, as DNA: TGTGCCAGCAGCACCGACAGGGGGCGGGGGTCACCCCTCCACTTT. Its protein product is CASSTDRGRGSPLHF.

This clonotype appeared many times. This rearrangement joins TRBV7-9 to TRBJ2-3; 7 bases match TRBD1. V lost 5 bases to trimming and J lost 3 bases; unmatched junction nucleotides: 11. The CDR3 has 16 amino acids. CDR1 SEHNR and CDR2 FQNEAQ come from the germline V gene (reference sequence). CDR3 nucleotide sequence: TGTGCCAGCAGCCGATCCCCGGGACAGACAACAGATACGCAGTATTTT. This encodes CASSRSPGQTTDTQYF.

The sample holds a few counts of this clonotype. The CDR3 region is CASSVGRLSGANVLTF. The CDR3 coding sequence is TGTGCCAGCAGCGTAGGCAGGCTGTCTGGGGCCAACGTCCTGACTTTC. This chain joins TRBV9 and TRBJ2-6, with D uncertain. Trimming left V 0 bases short and J 1 base short, with 8 bases between. The CDR3 sequence is 16 residues long. Germline lookup yields CDR1 SGDLS and CDR2 YYNGEE. Variable domain in full (rest from reference TRBV9 and TRBJ2-6): DSGVTQTPKHLITATGQRVTLRCSPRSGDLSVYWYQQSLDQGLQFLIQYYNGEERAKGNILERFSAQQFPDLHSELNLSSLELGDSALYFCASSVGRLSGANVLTFGAGSRLTVL.

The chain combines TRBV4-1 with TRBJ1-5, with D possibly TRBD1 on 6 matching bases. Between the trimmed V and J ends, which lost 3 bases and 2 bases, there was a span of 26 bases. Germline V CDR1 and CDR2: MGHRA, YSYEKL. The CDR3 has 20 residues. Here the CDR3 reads CASSHKSDGQYSGGNQPQHF. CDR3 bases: TGCGCCAGCAGCCACAAAAGCGACGGACAGTATAGTGGTGGCAATCAGCCCCAGCATTTT.

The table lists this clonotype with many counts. The CDR3 is CASSVQIYTEAFF. CDR3 DNA: TGCGCCAGCAGTGTCCAGATATACACTGAAGCTTTCTTT. This chain joins TRBV10-2 and TRBJ1-1; no clear D gene. This CDR3 is 13 amino acids long. The ends were cut back, 4 bases at V and 3 bases at J, with 9 bases in the middle. Germline CDR1 WSHSY, CDR2 SAAADI.

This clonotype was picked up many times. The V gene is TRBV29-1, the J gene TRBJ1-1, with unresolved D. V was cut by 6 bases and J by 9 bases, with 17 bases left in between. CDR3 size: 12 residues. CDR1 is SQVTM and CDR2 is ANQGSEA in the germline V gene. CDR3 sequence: CSVFGEGEQAFF. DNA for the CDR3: TGCAGCGTCTTCGGGGAGGGCGAGCAAGCTTTCTTT.

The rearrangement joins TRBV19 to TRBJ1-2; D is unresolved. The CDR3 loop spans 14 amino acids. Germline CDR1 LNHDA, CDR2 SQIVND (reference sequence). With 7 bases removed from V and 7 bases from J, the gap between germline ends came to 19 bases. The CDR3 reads CASTAGQNRPGYTF. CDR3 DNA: TGTGCCAGTACCGCGGGCCAGAACCGTCCTGGCTACACCTTC. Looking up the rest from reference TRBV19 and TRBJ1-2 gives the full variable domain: DGGITQSPKYLFRKEGQNVTLSCEQNLNHDAMYWYRQDPGQGLRLIYYSQIVNDFQKGDIAEGYSVSREKKESFPLTVTSAQKNPTAFYLCASTAGQNRPGYTFGSGTRLTVV.

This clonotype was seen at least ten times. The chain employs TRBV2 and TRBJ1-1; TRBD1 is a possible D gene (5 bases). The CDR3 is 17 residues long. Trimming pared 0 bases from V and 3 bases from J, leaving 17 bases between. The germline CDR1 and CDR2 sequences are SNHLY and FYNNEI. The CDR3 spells CASSEAGLGDRDTEAFF. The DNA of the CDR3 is TGTGCCAGCAGTGAAGCGGGGTTGGGGGACCGAGACACTGAAGCTTTCTTT.

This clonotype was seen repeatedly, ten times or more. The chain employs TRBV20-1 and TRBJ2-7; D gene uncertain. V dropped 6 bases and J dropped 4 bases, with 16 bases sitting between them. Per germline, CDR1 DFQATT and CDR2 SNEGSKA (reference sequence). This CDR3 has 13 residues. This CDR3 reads CSAEGSSTYEQYF. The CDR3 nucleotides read TGCAGTGCCGAAGGGTCTTCTACTTACGAGCAGTACTTC.

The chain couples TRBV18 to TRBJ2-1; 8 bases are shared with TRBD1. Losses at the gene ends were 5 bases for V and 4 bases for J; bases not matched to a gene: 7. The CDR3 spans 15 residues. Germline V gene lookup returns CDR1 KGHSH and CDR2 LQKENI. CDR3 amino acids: CASSADRGPYNEQFF. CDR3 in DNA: TGTGCCAGCTCAGCAGACAGGGGCCCTTACAATGAGCAGTTCTTC. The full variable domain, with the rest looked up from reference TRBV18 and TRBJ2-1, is NAGVMQNPRHLVRRRGQEARLRCSPMKGHSHVYWYRQLPEEGLKFMVYLQKENIIDESGMPKERFSAEFPKEGPSILRIQQVVRGDSAAYFCASSADRGPYNEQFFGPGTRLTVL.

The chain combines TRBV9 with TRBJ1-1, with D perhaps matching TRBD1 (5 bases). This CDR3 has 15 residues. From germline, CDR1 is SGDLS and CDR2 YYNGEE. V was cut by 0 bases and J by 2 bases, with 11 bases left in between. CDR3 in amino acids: CASSVAPDINTEAFF. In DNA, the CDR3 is TGTGCCAGCAGCGTAGCCCCGGACATTAACACTGAAGCTTTCTTT.

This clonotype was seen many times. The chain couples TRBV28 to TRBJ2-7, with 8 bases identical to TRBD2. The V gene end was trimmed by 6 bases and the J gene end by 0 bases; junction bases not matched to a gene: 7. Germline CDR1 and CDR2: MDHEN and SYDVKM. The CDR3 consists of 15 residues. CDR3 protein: CASRFYSGNSYEQYF. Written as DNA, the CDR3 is TGTGCCAGCAGATTCTATAGCGGGAACTCCTACGAGCAGTACTTC.

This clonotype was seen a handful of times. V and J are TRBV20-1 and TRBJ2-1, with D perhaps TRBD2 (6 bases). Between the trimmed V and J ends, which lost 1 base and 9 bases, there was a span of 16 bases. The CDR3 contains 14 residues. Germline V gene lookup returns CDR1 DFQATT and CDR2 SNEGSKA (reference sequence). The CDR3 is CSARVAGRWGEQFF. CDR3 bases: TGCAGTGCTAGAGTCGCGGGGCGTTGGGGTGAGCAGTTCTTC.

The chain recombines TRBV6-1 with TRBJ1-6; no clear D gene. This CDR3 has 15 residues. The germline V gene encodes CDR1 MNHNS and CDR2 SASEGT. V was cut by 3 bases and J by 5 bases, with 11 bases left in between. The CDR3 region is CASSEALSDNSPLHF. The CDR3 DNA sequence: TGTGCCAGCAGTGAGGCTTTATCGGATAATTCACCCCTCCACTTT.

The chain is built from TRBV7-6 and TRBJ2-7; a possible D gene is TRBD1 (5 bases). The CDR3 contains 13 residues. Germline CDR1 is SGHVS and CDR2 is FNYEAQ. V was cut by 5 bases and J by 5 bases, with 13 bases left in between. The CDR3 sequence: CASSLEVGDEQYF. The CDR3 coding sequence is TGTGCCAGCAGCCTGGAAGTAGGGGACGAGCAGTACTTC.